These 30 T cell receptor beta chains share one sample of origin, sequenced in a study of ipilimumab plus nivolumab after autologous stem cell transplantation. This table comes from immunoSEQ multiplex PCR, and its TCRdb copy is limited to in-frame clones, with some not included. The sample carries 77,000 or so clones, nearly 85% recorded once. The sample here was PBMCs, taken in a trial of ipilimumab plus nivolumab as post-transplant consolidation. These receptors were taken from a male donor with diffuse large B-cell lymphoma.

The gene calls are TRBV5-1 and TRBJ1-1; 8 bases align to TRBD1. The CDR3 runs to 16 residues. V was pared by 3 bases and J by 1 base, with 8 bases of the junction left unmatched. Germline assignment: CDR1 SGHRS and CDR2 YFSETQ. CDR3 DNA sequence: TGCGCCAGCAGCTCCCGGCAGGGGGCACGGAACACTGAAGCTTTCTTT. Residues: CASSSRQGARNTEAFF.

The V gene is TRBV5-1, the J gene TRBJ1-2, with 7 bases that match TRBD1. V lost 2 bases, J lost 3 bases, and 7 bases stayed unmatched. The germline V gene has CDR1 SGHRS and CDR2 YFSETQ. This CDR3 is 15 amino acids long. The chain's CDR3 is CASSLAGQLDYGYTF. The CDR3 bases are TGCGCCAGCAGCTTAGCGGGACAGCTAGACTATGGCTACACCTTC. The whole variable domain, remainder taken from reference TRBV5-1 and TRBJ1-2, is KAGVTQTPRYLIKTRGQQVTLSCSPISGHRSVSWYQQTPGQGLQFLFEYFSETQRNKGNFPGRFSGRQFSNSRSEMNVSTLELGDSALYLCASSLAGQLDYGYTFGSGTRLTVV.

This chain joins TRBV19 and TRBJ1-6, with D possibly TRBD1 on 6 matching bases. Germline V gene data show CDR1 as LNHDA and CDR2 as SQIVND (reference sequence). V was trimmed by 10 bases and J by 7 bases, leaving 14 bases between them. The CDR3 totals 13 residues. The CDR3 sequence is CATNQGTNSPLHF. CDR3 bases: TGTGCCACGAATCAGGGGACCAATTCACCCCTCCACTTT.

The CDR3 spells CASSADSYFNYGYTF. The CDR3 DNA sequence: TGCGCCAGCAGCGCGGACAGCTACTTTAACTATGGCTACACCTTC. The chain is built from TRBV5-1 and TRBJ1-2; D may be TRBD1 (6 bases). The CDR3 has 15 amino acids. Germline CDR1 SGHRS, CDR2 YFSETQ. Between the trimmed V and J ends, which lost 4 bases and 1 base, there was a span of 14 bases. Full variable domain (rest looked up from reference TRBV5-1 and TRBJ1-2): KAGVTQTPRYLIKTRGQQVTLSCSPISGHRSVSWYQQTPGQGLQFLFEYFSETQRNKGNFPGRFSGRQFSNSRSEMNVSTLELGDSALYLCASSADSYFNYGYTFGSGTRLTVV.

The chain combines TRBV12-1 with TRBJ2-7; the table names TRBD2, a call not compared with the DNA. TRBV12-1 is assigned pseudogene status. The CDR3 has 17 amino acids. CDR3 amino acids: CASSFAHLSGGLYEQYF. CDR3 coding DNA: TGTGCCAGCAGCTTTGCTCATCTATCGGGGGGCTTATACGAGCAGTACTTC.

V and J are TRBV7-8 and TRBJ2-7, with D perhaps given as TRBD1 or TRBD2 (7 bases each). Trimming cost V 4 bases and J 4 bases, with 11 bases left between them. This CDR3 spans 13 amino acids. Germline-derived CDR1 and CDR2 are SGHVS and FQNEAQ. The CDR3 region has the DNA TGTGCCAGCAGCTCCCAGGGGGGGTACGAGCAGTACTTC. Protein: CASSSQGGYEQYF.

In the case of this clone: The identical CDR3 is also encoded by other nucleotide sequences in the sample. The chain recombines TRBV5-1 with TRBJ2-1; 8 nucleotides match TRBD1. This CDR3 has 14 amino acids. V lost 5 bases to trimming and J lost 2 bases; unmatched junction nucleotides: 3. Per the germline V gene, CDR1 is SGHRS and CDR2 is YFSETQ. The CDR3 DNA reads as TGCGCCAGCAGAGAACAGGGGGCCTACAATGAGCAGTTCTTC. It codes for CASREQGAYNEQFF.

The chain links TRBV10-3 to TRBJ1-2; no clear D gene. Germline CDR1 ENHRY, CDR2 SYGVKD. The CDR3 sequence is 14 residues long. V lost 5 bases, J lost 7 bases, and 17 bases lay in between. CDR3 residues: CAISIASDWRGYTF. For the CDR3, the DNA is TGTGCCATCAGTATTGCATCGGATTGGCGTGGCTACACCTTC.

A single count supports this clone. The J gene is TRBJ1-4, the V gene TRBV4-1; D might be TRBD1 (6 bases). CDR3 length: 16 residues. V lost 7 bases, J lost 3 bases, and 18 bases lay in between. Per the germline V gene, CDR1 is MGHRA and CDR2 is YSYEKL. The CDR3 spells CASNEGGAGPNEKLFF. CDR3 nucleotide sequence: TGCGCCAGCAACGAAGGGGGGGCAGGACCTAATGAAAAACTGTTTTTT.

The gene calls are TRBV6-5 and TRBJ1-1; the D gene is possibly TRBD1 (5 bases). The CDR3 sequence is 11 residues long. Germline CDR1 MNHEY, CDR2 SVGAGI. The V end lost 10 bases, the J end lost 3 bases, and 9 bases lay between the germline ends. The DNA of the CDR3 is TGTGCCACTTCCAGGGACACTGAAGCTTTCTTT. It is translated as CATSRDTEAFF.

The chain combines TRBV15 with TRBJ2-3, with a possible D match to TRBD1 (6 bases). Deletions cut 1 base from V and 4 bases from J, with 18 bases between. There are 17 residues in the CDR3. CDR1 is LNHNV, CDR2 YYDKDF, per germline (reference sequence). CDR3 in amino acids: CATSRATGSVPPDTQYF. The CDR3 DNA is TGTGCCACCAGCAGAGCTACAGGGTCCGTACCCCCAGATACGCAGTATTTT.

A single count supports this clone. The chain links TRBV5-4 to TRBJ1-1; no firm D call. V was shortened by 0 bases and J by 0 bases, with 12 bases between the two germline ends. The CDR3 is 16 residues long. Germline CDR1 is SGHNT and CDR2 is YYREEE (reference sequence). The chain's CDR3 is CASSLAGVLMNTEAFF. In nucleotides, the CDR3 is TGTGCCAGCAGCTTGGCCGGGGTTCTAATGAACACTGAAGCTTTCTTT.

This CDR3 reads CASRLQGPPDTQYF. The DNA of the CDR3 is TGTGCCAGCAGACTACAGGGGCCGCCAGATACGCAGTATTTT. V usage is TRBV6-5 and J usage is TRBJ2-3, with 7 bases that match TRBD1. This CDR3 has 14 amino acids. The V and J ends lost 6 bases and 4 bases, in that order; junction bases with no gene match: 7. CDR1 MNHEY and CDR2 SVGAGI come from the germline V gene.

V usage is TRBV6-4 and J usage is TRBJ2-1; D may be TRBD1 (6 bases). The CDR3 is 13 amino acids. Per germline, CDR1 MRHNA and CDR2 SNTAGT. V was pared by 9 bases and J by 5 bases, with 14 bases between. The CDR3 reads CARNRVPHNEQFF. The CDR3 DNA follows: TGTGCCAGAAACAGGGTCCCCCACAATGAGCAGTTCTTC.

V usage is TRBV5-6 and J usage is TRBJ1-5; 8 bases are shared with TRBD1. This CDR3 is built from 17 residues. The V and J ends lost 1 base and 0 bases, in that order; junction bases with no gene match: 6. Per the germline V gene, CDR1 is SGHDT and CDR2 is YYEEEE. The DNA for the CDR3 is TGTGCCAGCAGCTTGCAGGGGGCCCTTTATAGCAATCAGCCCCAGCATTTT. It yields the protein CASSLQGALYSNQPQHF. Variable domain in full (rest from reference TRBV5-6 and TRBJ1-5): DAGVTQSPTHLIKTRGQQVTLRCSPKSGHDTVSWYQQALGQGPQFIFQYYEEEERQRGNFPDRFSGHQFPNYSSELNVNALLLGDSALYLCASSLQGALYSNQPQHFGDGTRLSIL.

The gene calls are TRBV9 and TRBJ2-5; unclear D gene. The closer fit of TRBJ2-7 to the DNA end suggests the J call may be wrong. This CDR3 is 14 amino acids long. Per germline, CDR1 SGDLS and CDR2 YYNGEE. CDR3 sequence (DNA): TGTGCCAGCAGCGTAGCGGCTAGCTCCTACGAGCAGTACTTC. Its protein is CASSVAASSYEQYF.

The chain joins TRBV5-1 to TRBJ2-1; 9 bases are shared with TRBD2. The CDR3 sequence is 15 residues long. Germline V gives CDR1 SGHRS, CDR2 YFSETQ. V gave up 0 bases and J gave up 9 bases; unmatched junction bases: 7. The CDR3 nucleotides read TGCGCCAGCAGCTTGGTGGCGGGGGGGCCAGGTGAGCAGTTCTTC. Translated, it gives CASSLVAGGPGEQFF. Based on the CDR3 plus reference TRBV5-1 and TRBJ2-1, the full variable domain is KAGVTQTPRYLIKTRGQQVTLSCSPISGHRSVSWYQQTPGQGLQFLFEYFSETQRNKGNFPGRFSGRQFSNSRSEMNVSTLELGDSALYLCASSLVAGGPGEQFFGPGTRLTVL.

The genes are TRBV6-1 and TRBJ1-5, with D unclear. Trimming left V 2 bases short and J 3 bases short, with 11 bases between. The CDR3 consists of 15 residues. Looked up from germline, CDR1 is MNHNS and CDR2 is SASEGT. This chain's CDR3 is CASSERGNFNQPQHF. The CDR3 DNA is TGTGCCAGCAGTGAAAGAGGGAATTTCAATCAGCCCCAGCATTTT.

This clone was observed a single time. This chain joins TRBV7-7 and TRBJ2-3; tentatively, D is TRBD2 (7 bases). The ends were cut back, 3 bases at V and 1 base at J, with 11 bases in the middle. Per germline, CDR1 SSHAT and CDR2 FNYEAQ (reference sequence). The CDR3 spans 15 residues. CDR3 in amino acids: CASSLGGRGTDTQYF. The CDR3 DNA reads TGTGCCAGCAGCTTGGGGGGGCGAGGCACAGATACGCAGTATTTT.

This sequence joins TRBV7-9 and TRBJ2-3; TRBD2 matches at 9 bases. The CDR3 consists of 15 residues. V trimming: 5 bases; J trimming: 4 bases; junction bases outside the gene matches: 7. The germline V gene has CDR1 SEHNR and CDR2 FQNEAQ (reference sequence). The CDR3 here is CASSPAGGYSDTQYF. Here the CDR3 DNA reads TGTGCCAGCAGCCCAGCGGGGGGATATTCAGATACGCAGTATTTT.

The V call is TRBV5-1, the J call TRBJ1-6; D is ambiguous. The V gene's germline CDR1 is SGHRS and CDR2 YFSETQ. V lost 4 bases to trimming and J lost 7 bases, with 15 bases between them. The CDR3 contains 15 residues. CDR3 in amino acids: CASSPAGGENSPLHF. The DNA for the CDR3 is TGCGCCAGCAGCCCCGCGGGAGGAGAAAATTCACCCCTCCACTTT.

The chain employs TRBV6-6 and TRBJ1-3; the D is unclear. Germline V gene lookup returns CDR1 MNHNY and CDR2 SVGAGI (reference sequence). This CDR3 has 13 residues. V was clipped by 7 bases and J by 2 bases, with 9 bases between them. The CDR3 DNA is TGTGCCAGCAATCAGGCACCTGGAAACACCATATATTTT. Protein sequence: CASNQAPGNTIYF.

The chain uses TRBV4-1 and TRBJ2-5; 10 bases align to TRBD2. The trim removed 4 bases at V and 5 bases at J, leaving 10 bases unmatched. Germline lookup yields CDR1 MGHRA and CDR2 YSYEKL. The length of the CDR3 is 16 residues. CDR3 amino acids: CASSRASGGSGETQYF. CDR3 nucleotides: TGCGCCAGCAGCCGGGCTAGCGGGGGATCGGGGGAGACCCAGTACTTC.

The chain combines TRBV5-1 with TRBJ2-1, with 11 nucleotides matching TRBD2. Germline loops: CDR1 SGHRS, CDR2 YFSETQ. Trimming cost V 4 bases and J 4 bases; bases outside gene matches: 7. The CDR3 is 16 amino acids. The CDR3 loop reads CASSRMTSGAYNEQFF. The CDR3 bases are TGCGCCAGCAGCCGGATGACTAGCGGGGCATACAATGAGCAGTTCTTC.

The V and J genes are TRBV5-1 and TRBJ2-3; TRBD2 matches 9 bases. The CDR3 has 16 residues. Germline V gives CDR1 SGHRS, CDR2 YFSETQ. V was clipped by 1 base and J by 1 base; unmatched bases: 4. This CDR3 reads CASSLWASGGTDTQYF. CDR3 in DNA: TGCGCCAGCAGCTTGTGGGCTAGCGGGGGCACAGATACGCAGTATTTT.

As for this clone: The sample carries other DNA sequences with the same CDR3. The V gene is TRBV4-1, the J gene TRBJ2-5; TRBD2 might be the D (5 bases). Germline lookup yields CDR1 MGHRA and CDR2 YSYEKL. V was cut by 1 base and J by 4 bases, with 10 bases left in between. The CDR3 consists of 14 residues. This CDR3 is CASSQGPRGETQYF. CDR3 nucleotides: TGCGCCAGCAGCCAAGGGCCCCGGGGAGAGACCCAGTACTTC.

This clone showed up just a few times. The rearrangement joins TRBV6-6 to TRBJ1-2, with D uncertain. Trimming removed 5 bases from V and 3 bases from J, with 10 bases in between. The germline CDR1 and CDR2 sequences are MNHNY and SVGAGI (reference sequence). This CDR3 has 13 amino acids. CDR3 in DNA: TGTGCCAGCAGTAAGCCGTCGGACTATGGCTACACCTTC. Protein: CASSKPSDYGYTF.

This clone has just one count. Written as DNA, the CDR3 is TGTGCCAGCAGTTCCAGGGGTACGGGATTGAACACTGAAGCTTTCTTT. This codes for CASSSRGTGLNTEAFF. V is TRBV6-5 and J is TRBJ1-1; D perhaps matches TRBD1 (6 bases). The CDR3 extends over 16 amino acids. Germline CDR1 MNHEY, CDR2 SVGAGI. V shed 4 bases and J shed 0 bases, with 15 bases lying between them.

This clone was detected a few times. This chain links TRBV30 with TRBJ1-4, with TRBD1 identical over 9 bases. The V and J ends lost 0 bases and 14 bases, in that order; junction bases with no gene match: 7. Germline V gene data show CDR1 as GTSNPN and CDR2 as SVGIG (reference sequence). CDR3 length equals 13 residues. The CDR3 is CAWSVGTGRVLFF. The CDR3 bases are TGTGCCTGGAGTGTCGGGACAGGGCGAGTGCTGTTTTTT.

This chain connects TRBV6-5 to TRBJ1-3; D unclear. The CDR3 sequence is 11 residues long. Germline-derived CDR1 and CDR2 are MNHEY and SVGAGI. With 6 bases removed from V and 7 bases from J, the gap between germline ends came to 7 bases. The CDR3 sequence: CASRRGNTIYF. The CDR3 bases are TGTGCCAGCAGACGTGGGAACACCATATATTTT.